The clone carrying this T cell receptor beta chain has just a few counts. Its specificity is unknown. Quantitative barcoded 5'-RACE was used to prepare TCR beta libraries. TCRdb processed the 5' RACE reads anew with MiXCR; each CDR3 protein has one entry. The sample lists about 200,000 distinct CDR3 sequences; about 13% were seen once. The CDR3 consists of 13 residues. V was cut by 3 bases and J by 6 bases, with 10 bases left in between. Germline CDR1 and CDR2: SEHNR and FQNEAQ (reference sequence). These data belong to a study of CD8 T cells in ankylosing spondylitis. Study observations and caveats: Characteristic of ankylosing spondylitis blood, it appeared, was a TCR beta motif comprising roughly eight highly homologous variants. Disease-linked clones were reportedly significantly enriched in matched ankylosing spondylitis synovial fluid.

Sequenced: blood, either unsorted or a sorted T cell fraction (not recorded which). This TCR was recovered from a male donor with ankylosing spondylitis or in good health (not recorded which). J is TRBJ2-3 and V is TRBV7-9; D perhaps matches TRBD1 (6 bases). Here the CDR3 reads CASSLDSRDTQYF. In nucleotides, the CDR3 is TGTGCCAGCAGCTTGGACAGTAGGGATACGCAGTATTTT.